The rows below give T cell receptor beta chains drawn from one sample of a study of type 1 regulatory T cells. The antigens of these receptors remain unknown. TCRdb reprocessed the reads with MiXCR, giving one entry per CDR3 protein. The sample records tens of thousands of distinct CDR3 sequences, around 70% being singletons. Sequencing used cultured T cells, either the whole culture or a sorted T cell fraction (not recorded which). These receptors were collected from a human donor in good health. The CDR3 runs from the conserved cysteine through the conserved F or W. The D gene is left open where the match is weak. Not every row has a clone size; where given, it reads once, few, many or a size class.

CAWSQGDVSNQPQHF	TGTGCCTGGAGCCAAGGGGACGTTAGCAATCAGCCCCAGCATTTT	TRBV30	TRBJ1-5	-	few
CASSGTGGPETQYF	TGTGCCAGCAGCGGTACAGGGGGACCGGAGACCCAGTACTTC	TRBV7-9	TRBJ2-5	TRBD1	-
CSVGQIYGYTF	TGCAGCGTTGGGCAGATATATGGCTACACCTTC	TRBV29-1	TRBJ1-2	-	few
CASSFNSVNYGYTF	TGTGCCAGCAGCTTCAACAGTGTGAACTATGGCTACACCTTC	TRBV7-8	TRBJ1-2	-	-
CSARGARGYEQYF	TGCAGTGCTAGAGGGGCCCGGGGATACGAGCAGTACTTC	TRBV20-1	TRBJ2-7	-	-
CASSWGPAFGHNSPLHF	TGTGCCAGCAGTTGGGGACCGGCGTTCGGGCATAATTCACCCCTCCACTTT	TRBV12-3/TRBV12-4	TRBJ1-6	-	-
CASSFGGAAYEQYF	TGTGCCAGCAGCTTCGGGGGGGCTGCCTACGAGCAGTACTTC	TRBV7-9	TRBJ2-7	TRBD2	once
CASSKGQGGTEAFF	TGTGCCAGCAGCAAGGGACAGGGGGGTACTGAAGCTTTCTTT	TRBV21-1	TRBJ1-1	-	-
CASSLVTSGAHYEQYF	TGCGCCAGCAGCTTAGTGACCTCGGGGGCACACTACGAGCAGTACTTC	TRBV5-1	TRBJ2-7	-	-
CASSAHGVGYEQYF	TGTGCCAGCAGTGCTCACGGGGTGGGATACGAGCAGTACTTC	TRBV25-1	TRBJ2-7	-	few
CATSDPKADTQYF	TGTGCCACCAGTGACCCAAAGGCAGATACGCAGTATTTT	TRBV24-1	TRBJ2-3	-	once
CATSDSDSLEAFF	TGTGCCACCAGTGATTCTGACAGCCTTGAAGCTTTCTTT	TRBV24-1	TRBJ1-1	-	-
CASSTGHQTYNEQFF	TGTGCCAGCAGCACCGGGCACCAGACGTACAATGAGCAGTTCTTC	TRBV11-2	TRBJ2-1	-	-
CASSYSLAGETQYF	TGTGCCAGCAGTTACTCGCTAGCGGGGGAGACCCAGTACTTC	TRBV6-6	TRBJ2-5	TRBD2	-
CASSPEPRDLWNGYTF	TGCGCCAGCAGCCCAGAACCAAGGGACCTCTGGAATGGCTACACCTTC	TRBV4-3	TRBJ1-2	-	-
CASSEAGARKTQYF	TGTGCCAGCAGTGAAGCGGGGGCCCGAAAGACCCAGTACTTC	TRBV6-1	TRBJ2-5	-	-
CASRGGQETQYF	TGTGCCAGCCGGGGGGGCCAAGAGACCCAGTACTTC	TRBV7-2	TRBJ2-5	TRBD2	-
CASSLNGGNQPQHF	TGCGCCAGCAGCTTAAACGGAGGTAATCAGCCCCAGCATTTT	TRBV5-1	TRBJ1-5	-	-
CASSLRGDTEAFF	TGTGCCAGCAGCTTAAGAGGGGACACTGAAGCTTTCTTT	TRBV7-2	TRBJ1-1	-	-
CASSLFRQGGTEGYTF	TGTGCCAGCAGTTTATTTAGACAGGGGGGAACCGAAGGCTACACCTTC	TRBV12-3/TRBV12-4	TRBJ1-2	TRBD1	-
CASRRGQGHQYF	TGTGCCAGCAGACGCGGACAGGGTCATCAGTACTTC	TRBV6-5	TRBJ2-4	TRBD1	-
CASSYSNGVAYEQYF	TGTGCCAGCAGTTACTCGAACGGGGTCGCCTACGAGCAGTACTTC	TRBV6-5	TRBJ2-7	-	-
CASSPTPGGPKPEAFF	TGTGCCAGCAGTCCTACTCCCGGGGGGCCGAAGCCTGAAGCTTTCTTT	TRBV7-9	TRBJ1-1	-	-
CSAAPQETEAFF	TGCAGTGCCGCCCCCCAGGAAACTGAAGCTTTCTTT	TRBV20-1	TRBJ1-1	-	medium-sized
CASTRDLEWGTEAFF	TGCGCCAGCACCAGGGACCTTGAATGGGGCACTGAAGCTTTCTTT	TRBV5-1	TRBJ1-1	-	-
CATRWGASTDTQYF	TGTGCCACCCGTTGGGGGGCAAGCACAGATACGCAGTATTTT	TRBV6-6	TRBJ2-3	-	few
CASSLDSYNEQFF	TGTGCCAGCAGTTTGGATTCCTACAATGAGCAGTTCTTC	TRBV5-4	TRBJ2-1	-	-
CASKGGVSSYEQYF	TGTGCCAGCAAGGGGGGCGTAAGCTCCTACGAGCAGTACTTC	TRBV6-6	TRBJ2-7	-	-
CASSPGQANYEQYF	TGTGCCAGCTCACCAGGCCAGGCAAACTACGAGCAGTACTTC	TRBV18	TRBJ2-7	-	-
CASSPEHRVRGAGELFF	TGTGCCAGCAGCCCGGAACACAGGGTACGGGGTGCCGGGGAGCTGTTTTTT	TRBV5-4	TRBJ2-2	-	once
CASSLSQTGNNEQFF	TGCGCCAGCAGCTTGTCCCAGACGGGGAACAATGAGCAGTTCTTC	TRBV5-1	TRBJ2-1	-	-
CASSSKAGGGETQYF	TGTGCCAGCAGCTCTAAAGCGGGGGGCGGGGAGACCCAGTACTTC	TRBV5-6	TRBJ2-5	TRBD2	-
CSAMDPGGSKNIQYF	TGCAGTGCCATGGATCCAGGGGGCAGCAAAAACATTCAGTACTTC	TRBV20-1	TRBJ2-4	TRBD1	-